This TCR beta chain is drawn from a study of shared clonotypes between healthy human individuals. On the study more broadly: Per donor, three plates held CD4 naive cells, three held CD4 memory, two held CD8 naive and one held CD8 memory. Study-wide results and limits: The diversity represented, both genetic and in exposure history, was limited by few donors.

The table lists this clone with a few counts. Its antigen is as yet unknown. The DNA input per sorted-subset replicate PCR was 200 to 250 ng, corresponding to some 33,000 T cell genomes. Profiled with immunoSEQ multiplex PCR; TCRdb holds only in-frame clones, not every one. The table records about 1 million clones, roughly 75% of them present only once. V gave up 2 bases and J gave up 2 bases, with 13 bases separating them. The germline CDR1 and CDR2 sequences are MNHNS and SASEGT. This CDR3 is built from 16 residues. The chain has TRBV6-1 and TRBJ2-1; tentatively, D is TRBD1 or TRBD2 (5 bases each). This receptor was identified in a man aged 18 to 29 in good health. The sample comprised memory CD4+ T cells sorted from blood. Subset of the sample: CD45RA-negative fraction. The CDR3 region is CASSEFWGNAYNEQFF. CDR3 DNA sequence: TGTGCCAGCAGTGAATTCTGGGGGAACGCCTACAATGAGCAGTTCTTC.